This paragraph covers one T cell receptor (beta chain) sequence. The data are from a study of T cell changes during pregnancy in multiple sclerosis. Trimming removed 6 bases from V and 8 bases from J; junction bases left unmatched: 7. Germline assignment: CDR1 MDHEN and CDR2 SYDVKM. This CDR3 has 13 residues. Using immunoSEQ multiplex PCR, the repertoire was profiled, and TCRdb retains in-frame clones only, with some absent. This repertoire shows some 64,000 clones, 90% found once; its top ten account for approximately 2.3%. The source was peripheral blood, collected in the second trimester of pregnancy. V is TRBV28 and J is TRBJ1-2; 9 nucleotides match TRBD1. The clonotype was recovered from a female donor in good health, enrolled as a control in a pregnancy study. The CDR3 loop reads CASSGGTGPGYTF. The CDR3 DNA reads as TGTGCCAGCAGCGGTGGGACAGGGCCAGGCTACACCTTC.